The 17 T cell receptor beta chains listed next were all sequenced from one sample in a study of cytomegalovirus exposure and HLA in healthy donors. Primers: 60 Vbeta forward and 13 Jbeta reverse. This table comes from immunoSEQ multiplex PCR, and its TCRdb copy is limited to in-frame clones, with some not included. There are under 150,000 clones in the sample; around 74% occur only once, and roughly 3% lies in the top ten. The sample consisted of PBMCs. Source of these receptors: a man aged 25-45 years in good health and CMV-seronegative.

This clone appeared once. The J gene is TRBJ2-7, the V gene TRBV28, with 9 bases fitting TRBD2. V lost 7 bases, J lost 7 bases, and 5 bases stayed unmatched. This CDR3 is 12 amino acids long. Germline lookup yields CDR1 MDHEN and CDR2 SYDVKM. CDR3 protein: CASKTSGREQYF. Written as DNA, the CDR3 is TGTGCCAGCAAGACTAGCGGACGGGAGCAGTACTTC.

The chain couples TRBV19 to TRBJ2-1, with D possibly TRBD1 on 5 matching bases. Trimming took off 6 bases at V and 3 bases at J, with 9 bases between the two ends. In germline, CDR1 is LNHDA, CDR2 SQIVND (reference sequence). CDR3 length: 13 amino acids. CDR3 DNA: TGTGCCAGTAGGGGGCTAATCTACAATGAGCAGTTCTTC. This sequence encodes CASRGLIYNEQFF.

CDR3 sequence: CASSGTNQGGETQYF. The CDR3 DNA sequence: TGTGCCAGCAGTGGGACTAACCAGGGAGGAGAGACCCAGTACTTC. The chain recombines TRBV2 with TRBJ2-5; a weak D match, TRBD2 (6 bases). This CDR3 comprises 15 residues. V shed 4 bases and J shed 4 bases, with 16 bases lying between them. Germline loops: CDR1 SNHLY, CDR2 FYNNEI.

The V call is TRBV5-6, the J call TRBJ2-6, with 9 bases aligning to TRBD2. Trimming at V came to 0 bases and at J to 4 bases, leaving 5 bases not matched to a gene. The germline V gene encodes CDR1 SGHDT and CDR2 YYEEEE. The CDR3 has 17 amino acids. CDR3 nucleotides: TGTGCCAGCAGCTTGGTGGCGGGGGGGCGCGGGGCCAACGTCCTGACTTTC. It yields the protein CASSLVAGGRGANVLTF.

The J gene is TRBJ2-7, the V gene TRBV7-2; the D gene is possibly TRBD2 (6 bases). Germline assignment: CDR1 SGHTA and CDR2 FQGNSA. This CDR3 region has 14 residues. V was trimmed by 4 bases and J by 6 bases, leaving 16 bases between them. CDR3 nucleotide sequence: TGTGCCAGCAGCTCGAGCCCCGCCGGGGGCGAGCAGTACTTC. Protein sequence: CASSSSPAGGEQYF.

This chain uses TRBV19 with TRBJ1-1; TRBD1 is a possible D gene (5 bases). V shed 7 bases and J shed 4 bases, with 25 bases lying between them. Looked up from germline, CDR1 is LNHDA and CDR2 is SQIVND (reference sequence). The length of the CDR3 is 17 residues. CDR3 protein: CASTVGGEGIGFTEAFF. The CDR3 DNA reads as TGTGCCAGTACCGTGGGAGGGGAGGGCATTGGATTCACTGAAGCTTTCTTT.

The chain employs TRBV11-1 and TRBJ1-1, with 11 bases matching TRBD1. Germline loops: CDR1 SGHAT, CDR2 FQDESV (reference sequence). The CDR3 loop spans 18 amino acids. J gave up 0 bases and V 2 bases, and 8 bases lay outside the gene matches. CDR3 loop: CASSLSGQGAMLNTEAFF. The CDR3 DNA follows: TGTGCCAGCAGCTTATCCGGACAGGGGGCAATGTTGAACACTGAAGCTTTCTTT.

The rearrangement joins TRBV7-3 to TRBJ2-7; the match to TRBD1 covers 10 bases. The germline V gene encodes CDR1 SGHTA and CDR2 FQGTGA. This CDR3 has 15 amino acids. After removal of 5 bases from V and 3 bases from J, the junction contained 7 bases not matched to a gene. CDR3 protein: CASSKLTGGNYEQYF. Here the CDR3 DNA reads TGTGCCAGCAGCAAGTTGACAGGGGGCAACTACGAGCAGTACTTC.

A few counts support this clone. The V gene is TRBV28, the J gene TRBJ2-7; maybe TRBD2 (5 bases). The CDR3 sequence is 14 residues long. The V end lost 6 bases, the J end lost 6 bases, and 18 bases lay between the germline ends. Germline lookup yields CDR1 MDHEN and CDR2 SYDVKM. DNA for the CDR3: TGTGCCAGCAGCGAGGGCCCTTTTCTCGGCGAGCAGTACTTC. It is translated as CASSEGPFLGEQYF.

This clone has ten or more counts. As DNA, the CDR3 is TGTGCCAGCAGCCTGGGGCATCACAATGAAGCTTTCTTT. This gives the protein CASSLGHHNEAFF. The rearrangement links TRBV5-6 to TRBJ1-1; tentatively, D is TRBD1 (5 bases). The V gene lost 4 bases and the J gene lost 7 bases, with 14 bases spanning the gap. The CDR3 length is 13 residues. The germline V gene has CDR1 SGHDT and CDR2 YYEEEE.

This clone was seen a few times. This rearrangement joins TRBV5-6 to TRBJ2-3; 7 bases map to TRBD1. CDR1 and CDR2 from the germline V gene are SGHDT and YYEEEE. This CDR3 is built from 16 residues. V gave up 1 base and J gave up 3 bases; unmatched junction bases: 8. CDR3 sequence: CASSLWTGLRTDTQYF. CDR3 DNA: TGTGCCAGCAGCTTGTGGACAGGTCTTAGGACAGATACGCAGTATTTT.

The chain carries TRBV7-9 and TRBJ2-7; 7 bases align to TRBD1. Losses at the gene ends were 5 bases for V and 4 bases for J; bases not matched to a gene: 8. This CDR3 has 14 amino acids. From germline, CDR1 is SEHNR and CDR2 FQNEAQ (reference sequence). The CDR3 sequence is CASSATGETYEQYF. CDR3 bases: TGTGCCAGCAGCGCTACAGGGGAGACATACGAGCAGTACTTC.

Concerning this clone itself: Other DNA sequences in this sample translate to the same CDR3. The chain has TRBV6-5 and TRBJ2-7; 10 nucleotides match TRBD1. Germline V lookup: CDR1 MNHEY, CDR2 SVGAGI. This CDR3 has 14 residues. V lost 6 bases and J lost 4; bases outside the gene matches: 6. The CDR3, as DNA: TGTGCCAGCAGCTTGGGACAGGGGAGGTACGAGCAGTACTTC. It codes for CASSLGQGRYEQYF.

V and J are TRBV12-5 and TRBJ2-5, with 7 bases matching TRBD2. CDR1 LGHNT and CDR2 FRNRAP come from the germline V gene. The J segment lost 7 bases and the V segment lost 6 bases, leaving 20 bases of the junction unmatched. The CDR3 runs to 17 residues. The CDR3 nucleotides read TGTGCTAGTGGCACAGGAAATCCGGGACTACTTAGCGGGACCCAGTACTTC. Translating gives CASGTGNPGLLSGTQYF.

This clone was seen once. The rearrangement links TRBV6-4 to TRBJ1-3, with 10 bases fitting TRBD1. Germline V gene lookup returns CDR1 MRHNA and CDR2 SNTAGT. V was clipped by 3 bases and J by 6 bases; unmatched bases: 11. The length of the CDR3 is 17 residues. This CDR3 reads CASSDLRTGTGENTIYF. The CDR3 nucleotides read TGTGCCAGCAGTGATCTACGAACCGGGACAGGGGAAAACACCATATATTTT.

This chain connects TRBV19 to TRBJ2-7, with TRBD1 as a possible D gene (6 bases). Trimming pared 6 bases from V and 2 bases from J, leaving 8 bases between. CDR1 and CDR2 from the germline V gene are LNHDA and SQIVND (reference sequence). The CDR3 is made up of 12 amino acids. The CDR3 protein is CASSRTAYEQYF. For the CDR3, the DNA is TGTGCCAGTAGCAGGACAGCCTACGAGCAGTACTTC.

The chain combines TRBV21-1 with TRBJ2-3; the D call in the table, TRBD1, was not verified against the DNA. TRBV21-1 is flagged as a pseudogene. The CDR3 extends over 17 amino acids. The CDR3 sequence is CASSKPNPTPNTDTQYF. CDR3 sequence (DNA): TGTGCCAGCAGCAAACCCAATCCGACACCTAACACAGATACGCAGTATTTT.